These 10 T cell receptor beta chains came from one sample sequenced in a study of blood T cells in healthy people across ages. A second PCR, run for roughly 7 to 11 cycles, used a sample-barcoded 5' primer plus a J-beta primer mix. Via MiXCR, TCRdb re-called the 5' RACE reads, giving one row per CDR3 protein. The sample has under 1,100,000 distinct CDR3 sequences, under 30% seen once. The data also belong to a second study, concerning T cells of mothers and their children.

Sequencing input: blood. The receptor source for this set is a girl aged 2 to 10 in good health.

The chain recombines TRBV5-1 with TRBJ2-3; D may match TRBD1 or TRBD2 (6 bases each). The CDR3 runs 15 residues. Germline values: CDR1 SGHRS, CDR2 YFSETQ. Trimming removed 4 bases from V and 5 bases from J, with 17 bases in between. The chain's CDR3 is CASSRKGEAEDTQYF. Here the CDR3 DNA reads TGCGCCAGCAGCCGAAAGGGGGAGGCGGAAGATACGCAGTATTTT.

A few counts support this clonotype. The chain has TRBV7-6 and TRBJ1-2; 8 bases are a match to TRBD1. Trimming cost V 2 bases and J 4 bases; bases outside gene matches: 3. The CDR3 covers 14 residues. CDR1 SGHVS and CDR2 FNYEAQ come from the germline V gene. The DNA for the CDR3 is TGTGCCAGCAGCTTACAAACAGGGGGCTATGGCTACACCTTC. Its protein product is CASSLQTGGYGYTF.

In nucleotides, the CDR3 is TGTGCCAGCACCATTCTTGAGGGTAGCATTCAGTACTTC. Encoded protein: CASTILEGSIQYF. The chain carries TRBV7-2 and TRBJ2-4; D possibly corresponds to TRBD2 (5 bases). The germline V gene has CDR1 SGHTA and CDR2 FQGNSA. Deletions cut 7 bases from V and 9 bases from J, with 16 bases between. CDR3 length: 13 amino acids.

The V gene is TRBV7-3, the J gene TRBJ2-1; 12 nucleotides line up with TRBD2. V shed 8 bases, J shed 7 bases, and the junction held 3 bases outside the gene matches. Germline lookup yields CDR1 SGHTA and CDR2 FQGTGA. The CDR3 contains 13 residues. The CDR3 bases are TGTGCCAGCCGGACTAGCGGGACGAATGAGCAGTTCTTC. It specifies CASRTSGTNEQFF.

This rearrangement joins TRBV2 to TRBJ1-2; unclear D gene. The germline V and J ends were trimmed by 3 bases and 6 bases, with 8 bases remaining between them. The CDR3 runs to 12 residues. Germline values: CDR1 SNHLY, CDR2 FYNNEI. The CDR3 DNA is TGTGCCAGCAGTGACCAAGGAAATGGCTACACCTTC. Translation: CASSDQGNGYTF.

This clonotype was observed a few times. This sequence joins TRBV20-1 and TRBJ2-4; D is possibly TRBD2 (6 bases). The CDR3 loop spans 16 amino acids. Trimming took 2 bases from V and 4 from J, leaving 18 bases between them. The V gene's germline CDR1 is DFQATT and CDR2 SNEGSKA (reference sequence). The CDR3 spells CSARPTTWGGKNIQYF. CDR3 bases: TGCAGTGCTAGACCTACCACCTGGGGAGGAAAAAACATTCAGTACTTC.

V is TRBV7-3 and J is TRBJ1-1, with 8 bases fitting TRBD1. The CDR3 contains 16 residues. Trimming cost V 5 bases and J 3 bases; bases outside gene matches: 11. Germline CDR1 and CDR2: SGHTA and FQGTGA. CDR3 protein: CASSAMDRAWDTEAFF. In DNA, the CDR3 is TGTGCCAGCAGCGCCATGGACAGGGCGTGGGACACTGAAGCTTTCTTT.

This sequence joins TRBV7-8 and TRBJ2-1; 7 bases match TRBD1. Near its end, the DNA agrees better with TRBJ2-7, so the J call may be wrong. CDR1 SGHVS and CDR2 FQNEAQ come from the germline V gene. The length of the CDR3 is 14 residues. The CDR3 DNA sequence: TGTGCCAGCAGCATCGGACAGGTGTCCTACGAGCAGTACTTC. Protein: CASSIGQVSYEQYF.

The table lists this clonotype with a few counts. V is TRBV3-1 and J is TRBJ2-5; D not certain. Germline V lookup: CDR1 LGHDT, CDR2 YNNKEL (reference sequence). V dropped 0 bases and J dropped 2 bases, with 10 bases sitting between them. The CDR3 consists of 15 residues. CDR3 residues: CASSQEYGAQETQYF. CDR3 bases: TGTGCCAGCAGCCAAGAATACGGCGCTCAAGAGACCCAGTACTTC.

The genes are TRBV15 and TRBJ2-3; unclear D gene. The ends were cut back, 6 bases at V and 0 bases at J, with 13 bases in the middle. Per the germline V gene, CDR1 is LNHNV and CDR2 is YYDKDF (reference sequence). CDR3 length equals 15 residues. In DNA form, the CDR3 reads TGTGCCACCAGACTACCGGGCTCCAGCACAGATACGCAGTATTTT. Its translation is CATRLPGSSTDTQYF. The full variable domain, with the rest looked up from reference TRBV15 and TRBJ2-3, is DAMVIQNPRYQVTQFGKPVTLSCSQTLNHNVMYWYQQKSSQAPKLLFHYYDKDFNNEADTPDNFQSRRPNTSFCFLDIRSPGLGDTAMYLCATRLPGSSTDTQYFGPGTRLTVL.